These 20 T cell receptor beta chains were all obtained from the same sample, sequenced in a study of PD-1 blockade in classical Hodgkin lymphoma. All patients experienced relapse after autologous stem cell transplantation, and brentuximab vedotin exposure was variable. Produced via immunoSEQ multiplex PCR; TCRdb's table is partial and in-frame only. Altogether under 20,000 clones are present, 65% to 85% being singletons, with the ten largest covering roughly 5.9%. This sample comprised peripheral blood mononuclear cells (PBMCs), obtained at baseline. The receptors were gathered from a human donor with classical Hodgkin lymphoma.

This rearrangement joins TRBV7-9 to TRBJ1-1; TRBD1 is a possible D gene (6 bases). The CDR3 sequence is 17 residues long. CDR1 SEHNR and CDR2 FQNEAQ come from the germline V gene (reference sequence). V gave up 2 bases and J gave up 0 bases, with 16 bases separating them. For the CDR3, the DNA is TGTGCCAGCAGCTTATCGGAGTGGGGGGGCGTGAACACTGAAGCTTTCTTT. Its protein is CASSLSEWGGVNTEAFF. Full variable domain (remainder filled in from reference TRBV7-9 and TRBJ1-1): DTGVSQNPRHKITKRGQNVTFRCDPISEHNRLYWYRQTLGQGPEFLTYFQNEAQLEKSRLLSDRFSAERPKGSFSTLEIQRTEQGDSAMYLCASSLSEWGGVNTEAFFGQGTRLTVV.

The V call is TRBV2, the J call TRBJ1-4; D might be TRBD1 (5 bases). Germline CDR1 is SNHLY and CDR2 is FYNNEI. The CDR3 totals 14 residues. The V end lost 7 bases, the J end lost 7 bases, and 16 bases lay between the germline ends. The CDR3 loop is CASKPSQGGEKLFF. CDR3 DNA sequence: TGTGCCAGCAAACCCTCGCAGGGAGGTGAAAAACTGTTTTTT.

The rearrangement joins TRBV19 to TRBJ2-3, with TRBD1 matching 11 bases. V shed 5 bases, J shed 5 bases, and the junction held 9 bases outside the gene matches. The CDR3 is 16 amino acids. CDR1 LNHDA and CDR2 SQIVND come from the germline V gene (reference sequence). CDR3 region: CASSAPDRGHQDTQYF. The CDR3, as DNA: TGTGCCAGTAGTGCCCCGGACAGGGGGCATCAAGATACGCAGTATTTT.

In this sample, this clone turned up a few times. The V and J genes are TRBV10-3 and TRBJ1-5; D is unresolved. Germline CDR1 reads ENHRY; CDR2 reads SYGVKD. With 4 bases removed from V and 7 bases from J, the gap between germline ends came to 17 bases. The CDR3 loop spans 15 amino acids. The chain's CDR3 is CAISVGRGSGQPQHF. The CDR3 DNA follows: TGTGCCATCAGTGTTGGGCGGGGATCGGGGCAGCCCCAGCATTTT.

V gene TRBV29-1 combines with J gene TRBJ2-1; D possibly corresponds to TRBD2 (6 bases). V lost 8 bases and J 7 bases, leaving 21 bases between the germline ends. This CDR3 is 14 amino acids long. Germline CDR1 reads SQVTM; CDR2 reads ANQGSEA. The CDR3 reads CSTKRDWAANEQFF. The CDR3, as DNA: TGCAGCACCAAACGGGACTGGGCGGCTAATGAGCAGTTCTTC.

This sequence joins TRBV29-1 and TRBJ2-5; 10 bases map to TRBD1. This CDR3 has 14 amino acids. Trimming cost V 3 bases and J 4 bases; bases outside gene matches: 5. Germline CDR1 and CDR2: SQVTM and ANQGSEA. This CDR3 is CSVEVWDRGETQYF. The CDR3 nucleotides read TGCAGCGTTGAGGTTTGGGACAGGGGAGAGACCCAGTACTTC.

V gene TRBV20-1 combines with J gene TRBJ2-7; possibly TRBD1 or TRBD2 for D (5 bases each). The CDR3 is 11 amino acids. The germline V gene has CDR1 DFQATT and CDR2 SNEGSKA (reference sequence). The CDR3 DNA sequence: TGCAGCGGGGCAGTTGGCTACGAGCAGTACTTC. It translates to CSGAVGYEQYF.

This chain links TRBV27 with TRBJ2-7, with D possibly matching TRBD2 (6 bases). V was shortened by 3 bases and J by 2 bases, with 8 bases between the two germline ends. In germline, CDR1 is MNHEY, CDR2 SMNVEV (reference sequence). There are 13 residues in the CDR3. This chain's CDR3 is CASSFGRTYEQYF. CDR3 bases: TGTGCCAGCAGTTTCGGGAGAACCTACGAGCAGTACTTC.

The chain uses TRBV15 and TRBJ1-3; no clear D. The CDR3 length is 13 residues. Germline V gene sequence: CDR1 LNHNV, CDR2 YYDKDF (reference sequence). V shed 1 base and J shed 1 base, with 2 bases lying between them. The CDR3 here is CATSRGSGNTIYF. The CDR3 region has the DNA TGTGCCACCAGCAGAGGTTCTGGAAACACCATATATTTT.

The chain joins TRBV7-8 to TRBJ1-5, with 7 nucleotides matching TRBD1. The CDR3 totals 16 residues. Germline lookup yields CDR1 SGHVS and CDR2 FQNEAQ. V was pared by 3 bases and J by 2 bases, with 7 bases of the junction left unmatched. As DNA, the CDR3 is TGTGCCAGCAGCTTGAACAGGGGCGAAGGCAATCAGCCCCAGCATTTT. As protein: CASSLNRGEGNQPQHF.

This clone was seen only once. The genes are TRBV4-2 and TRBJ1-2; 7 bases align to TRBD1. The germline V gene has CDR1 LGHNA and CDR2 YNFKEQ. The CDR3 loop spans 15 amino acids. Unmatched junction bases numbered 4, after V lost 3 bases and J lost 0 bases. The CDR3 is CASSHDRVANYGYTF. DNA of the CDR3: TGTGCCAGCAGCCACGACAGGGTCGCTAACTATGGCTACACCTTC.

The chain uses TRBV28 and TRBJ2-3; D is perhaps TRBD1 or TRBD2 (5 bases each). The CDR3 runs to 16 residues. In germline, CDR1 is MDHEN, CDR2 SYDVKM. V lost 7 bases to trimming and J lost 0 bases, with 17 bases between them. The CDR3 here is CASNTGQGTSTDTQYF. Here the CDR3 DNA reads TGTGCCAGCAACACGGGGCAGGGTACTAGCACAGATACGCAGTATTTT.

The rearrangement joins TRBV7-9 to TRBJ2-4; 9 bases agree with TRBD1. The V gene's germline CDR1 is SEHNR and CDR2 FQNEAQ (reference sequence). Unmatched junction bases numbered 14, after V lost 5 bases and J lost 9 bases. This CDR3 region has 16 residues. CDR3 in DNA: TGTGCCAGCAGCCCTTACCCACGGGACAGGGAGATCATTCAGTACTTC. Its translation is CASSPYPRDREIIQYF.

A few counts support this clone. The V call is TRBV7-2, the J call TRBJ2-2; D ambiguous. V was trimmed by 5 bases and J by 0 bases, leaving 16 bases between them. Germline CDR1 SGHTA, CDR2 FQGNSA. The CDR3 runs to 17 residues. CDR3 nucleotides: TGTGCCAGCAGCCCCGAAGTCCAGACCGCGAACACCGGGGAGCTGTTTTTT. Its protein product is CASSPEVQTANTGELFF.

The chain combines TRBV29-1 with TRBJ2-5, with 7 bases lining up with TRBD1. The length of the CDR3 is 15 residues. The germline gives CDR1 SQVTM, CDR2 ANQGSEA. V shed 1 base, J shed 0 bases, and the junction held 5 bases outside the gene matches. The CDR3 sequence: CSVEGGTAHQETQYF. CDR3 in DNA: TGCAGCGTTGAAGGGGGGACAGCTCACCAAGAGACCCAGTACTTC. The whole variable domain, filled in from reference TRBV29-1 and TRBJ2-5, reads SAVISQKPSRDICQRGTSLTIQCQVDSQVTMMFWYRQQPGQSLTLIATANQGSEATYESGFVIDKFPISRPNLTFSTLTVSNMSPEDSSIYLCSVEGGTAHQETQYFGPGTRLLVL.

This chain joins TRBV5-1 and TRBJ2-5, with 9 bases identical to TRBD1. The CDR3 sequence is 15 residues long. Germline lookup yields CDR1 SGHRS and CDR2 YFSETQ. V lost 3 bases to trimming and J lost 4 bases; unmatched junction nucleotides: 7. This chain's CDR3 is CASSSGQGRGETQYF. For the CDR3, the DNA is TGCGCCAGCAGCTCGGGACAGGGTCGAGGAGAGACCCAGTACTTC.

This sequence joins TRBV10-3 and TRBJ1-1, with D unclear. Looked up from germline, CDR1 is ENHRY and CDR2 is SYGVKD. The CDR3 has 13 residues. Trimming pared 9 bases from V and 2 bases from J, leaving 13 bases between. CDR3 sequence (DNA): TGTGCCATTGCTCCGGGCCCTAACACTGAAGCTTTCTTT. Translation gives CAIAPGPNTEAFF.

The CDR3 sequence is CASSLAAVGTNTEAFF. DNA of the CDR3: TGTGCCAGCAGCTTAGCGGCGGTGGGGACAAACACTGAAGCTTTCTTT. This chain links TRBV7-2 with TRBJ1-1; TRBD1 might be the D (6 bases). The CDR3 spans 16 residues. Trimming stripped 0 bases from V and 2 bases from J, with 13 bases between. Germline CDR1 reads SGHTA; CDR2 reads FQGNSA.

This chain links TRBV28 with TRBJ2-2; D is possibly TRBD2 (6 bases). Germline assignment: CDR1 MDHEN and CDR2 SYDVKM. This CDR3 contains 15 residues. V was pared by 4 bases and J by 6 bases, with 15 bases between. CDR3 DNA sequence: TGTGCCAGCAGTTCGCTCCGGGACTCGTCCGGGGAGCTGTTTTTT. Its translation: CASSSLRDSSGELFF.

This rearrangement joins TRBV5-4 to TRBJ2-5; D may correspond to TRBD1 or TRBD2 (5 bases each). Germline V gene data show CDR1 as SGHNT and CDR2 as YYREEE (reference sequence). This CDR3 region has 14 residues. The V gene lost 3 bases and the J gene lost 3 bases, with 12 bases spanning the gap. The CDR3: CASSSPQGEETQYF. The CDR3 bases are TGTGCCAGCAGCTCACCCCAGGGAGAAGAGACCCAGTACTTC.